Following are 30 T cell receptor beta chains from one sample sequenced in a study of blood T cells in healthy people across ages. For the second PCR, which ran for 7 to 11 cycles, a sample-barcoded 5' primer and a J-beta primer mix were used. One entry per CDR3 protein, called by TCRdb with MiXCR from the 5' RACE reads. The sample carries 1.5 million to 2 million distinct CDR3 sequences, 28% recorded once. What was sequenced was blood. Receptor source: a woman aged 30 to 39 in good health.

Comments on this clonotype: With a much larger clone just one base away, this may be a read error. V and J are TRBV20-1 and TRBJ2-5; 7 bases align to TRBD2. CDR3 length: 15 residues. The trim removed 3 bases at V and 11 bases at J, leaving 18 bases unmatched. From germline, CDR1 is DFQATT and CDR2 SNEGSKA (reference sequence). CDR3 region: CSASASGISYNEQYF. For the CDR3, the DNA is TGCAGTGCTAGTGCGAGCGGGATCTCCTACAATGAGCAGTACTTC.

This clonotype was picked up a small number of times. V gene TRBV6-2 or TRBV6-3 combines with J gene TRBJ1-5, with D maybe TRBD1 (6 bases). The CDR3 covers 15 residues. The germline V and J ends were trimmed by 2 bases and 4 bases, with 12 bases remaining between them. Germline V CDR1 and CDR2: MNHEY, SVGEGT. The CDR3 protein is CASSYPQGRNQPQHF. CDR3 nucleotides: TGTGCCAGCAGTTACCCGCAGGGGCGGAATCAGCCCCAGCATTTT.

This clonotype was counted once. V gene TRBV3-1 combines with J gene TRBJ2-4, with unresolved D. This CDR3 is 14 amino acids long. V dropped 4 bases and J dropped 9 bases, with 16 bases sitting between them. The germline gives CDR1 LGHDT, CDR2 YNNKEL (reference sequence). The CDR3 nucleotides read TGTGCCAGCAGCCGAAGAGAAGGTCTCGGCATTCAGTACTTC. Residues: CASSRREGLGIQYF. The variable domain in full, with the rest retrieved from reference TRBV3-1 and TRBJ2-4, is DTAVSQTPKYLVTQMGNDKSIKCEQNLGHDTMYWYKQDSKKFLKIMFSYNNKELIINETVPNRFSPKSPDKAHLNLHINSLELGDSAVYFCASSRREGLGIQYFGAGTRLSVL.

This clonotype was seen repeatedly, ten times or more. This chain uses TRBV5-1 with TRBJ2-1; the D is unclear. The germline V gene has CDR1 SGHRS and CDR2 YFSETQ. V was pared by 4 bases and J by 0 bases, with 11 bases between. The CDR3 is 15 residues long. The DNA for the CDR3 is TGCGCCAGCAGCCCACAAGAGATCTCCTACAATGAGCAGTTCTTC. Protein sequence: CASSPQEISYNEQFF.

Details on this clonotype: A much larger clone sits a single nucleotide away, making a read error possible. This CDR3 is CSAREGGLSANEQFF. Written as DNA, the CDR3 is TGCAGTGCTAGAGAGGGGGGGCTCAGTGCGAATGAGCAGTTCTTC. The chain links TRBV20-1 to TRBJ2-1, with D tentatively TRBD2 (7 bases). CDR1 and CDR2 (germline): DFQATT, SNEGSKA (reference sequence). The CDR3 spans 15 residues. With 0 bases removed from V and 7 bases from J, the gap between germline ends came to 16 bases.

This clonotype was detected ten times or more. The J gene is TRBJ2-7, the V gene TRBV14; the D is unclear. Trimming removed 1 base at V and 2 bases at J, with 6 bases between. From germline, CDR1 is SGHDN and CDR2 FVKESK. The CDR3 spans 13 residues. In DNA, the CDR3 is TGTGCCAGCAGCCAAGGGGGAACCTACGAGCAGTACTTC. Its translation is CASSQGGTYEQYF.

This clonotype was seen repeatedly, ten times or more. V gene TRBV15 combines with J gene TRBJ1-2, with D perhaps matching TRBD1 (6 bases). Per the germline V gene, CDR1 is LNHNV and CDR2 is YYDKDF (reference sequence). The CDR3 has 13 amino acids. With 4 bases removed from V and 2 bases from J, the gap between germline ends came to 8 bases. This chain's CDR3 is CATSIDRNYGYTF. The CDR3 DNA follows: TGTGCCACCAGCATCGACAGGAACTATGGCTACACCTTC.

The genes are TRBV20-1 and TRBJ1-5; D unresolved. Trimming took off 3 bases at V and 3 bases at J, with 9 bases between the two ends. The CDR3 covers 13 residues. Germline CDR1 and CDR2: DFQATT and SNEGSKA (reference sequence). DNA of the CDR3: TGCAGTGCTAGCTGGCGGGACAATCAGCCCCAGCATTTT. It specifies CSASWRDNQPQHF.

This clonotype was observed many times. The gene calls are TRBV3-1 and TRBJ2-5, with D uncertain. From germline, CDR1 is LGHDT and CDR2 YNNKEL (reference sequence). V lost 1 base and J lost 1, with 7 bases in between. The CDR3 is 14 residues long. The CDR3 sequence is CASSQGTGQETQYF. The CDR3 DNA is TGTGCCAGCAGCCAAGGAACCGGCCAAGAGACCCAGTACTTC.

This clonotype was found a few times. This sequence joins TRBV29-1 and TRBJ1-4, with D hard to call. The ends were cut back, 3 bases at V and 4 bases at J, with 15 bases in the middle. The CDR3 covers 15 residues. The germline V gene encodes CDR1 SQVTM and CDR2 ANQGSEA. For the CDR3, the DNA is TGCAGCGTTGAGGACCGAGACGGACTTAATGAAAAACTGTTTTTT. Encoded protein: CSVEDRDGLNEKLFF.

The chain couples TRBV2 to TRBJ2-3; 7 positions match TRBD1. With V trimmed by 5 bases and J by 3 bases, 8 bases remained unmatched. The CDR3 runs to 15 residues. CDR1 is SNHLY, CDR2 FYNNEI, per germline. Written as DNA, the CDR3 is TGTGCCAGCAGTAAGACAGGGAGTGAAACAGATACGCAGTATTTT. It translates to CASSKTGSETDTQYF.

On this clonotype itself: Since a much larger clone is just one base distant, this may be a read error. This chain links TRBV12-3 or TRBV12-4 with TRBJ1-2; tentative D call: TRBD1 (6 bases). CDR3 length: 12 amino acids. The CDR3 protein is CASSFIIGGCTF. The CDR3 bases are TGTGCCAGCAGTTTTATTATTGGGGGCTGCACCTTC.

This clonotype was seen repeatedly, ten times or more. The chain has TRBV5-1 and TRBJ1-6; D is ambiguous. From germline, CDR1 is SGHRS and CDR2 YFSETQ. The CDR3 extends over 14 amino acids. Trimming shortened V by 1 base and J by 3 bases, and 5 bases separated the two germline ends. CDR3 sequence reads: CASSLFSYNSPLHF. The CDR3 DNA follows: TGCGCCAGCAGCTTGTTCAGCTATAATTCACCCCTCCACTTT.

The chain is built from TRBV12-3 or TRBV12-4 and TRBJ2-3; 11 bases align to TRBD2. This CDR3 contains 16 residues. V was clipped by 6 bases and J by 2 bases; unmatched bases: 7. The CDR3 bases are TGTGCCAGCAGAACGACTAGCGGGGCGGACACAGATACGCAGTATTTT. The encoded protein is CASRTTSGADTDTQYF.

J is TRBJ1-4 and V is TRBV20-1; a possible D gene is TRBD1 (6 bases). Per germline, CDR1 DFQATT and CDR2 SNEGSKA (reference sequence). Trimming took off 1 base at V and 7 bases at J, with 13 bases between the two ends. The CDR3 has 14 amino acids. CDR3 protein: CSARGGGTIEKLFF. The CDR3 region has the DNA TGCAGTGCTAGAGGAGGGGGTACCATTGAAAAACTGTTTTTT.

Worth noting for this clonotype: Germline and junction disagree at one end, which may indicate a read error. J is TRBJ1-6 and V is TRBV20-1; D is perhaps TRBD1 (6 bases). This CDR3 has 12 residues. CDR1 DFQATT and CDR2 SNEGSKA come from the germline V gene (reference sequence). The CDR3 loop reads CRASTGTSPLHF. The CDR3 DNA sequence: TGCAGGGCTAGCACAGGGACTTCACCCCTCCACTTT.

As concerns this clonotype: One end of the junction does not line up with germline, which may come from a read error. V is TRBV6-5 and J is TRBJ1-2; possibly TRBD1 for D (5 bases). Germline-derived CDR1 and CDR2 are MNHEY and SVGAGI. The CDR3 length is 13 residues. CDR3 nucleotide sequence: TGTGCCGGCAGAGCCGGGACCTCTTATGGCTACACCTTC. Its translation is CAGRAGTSYGYTF.

The V gene is TRBV28, the J gene TRBJ1-5; D not certain. This CDR3 comprises 15 residues. Deletions cut 3 bases from V and 0 bases from J, with 9 bases between. CDR1 is MDHEN, CDR2 SYDVKM, per germline. CDR3 nucleotides: TGTGCCAGCAGTTTCCTAGGCTATAGCAATCAGCCCCAGCATTTT. As protein: CASSFLGYSNQPQHF.

This rearrangement joins TRBV6-5 to TRBJ1-6; no reliable D call. This CDR3 has 14 residues. Germline-derived CDR1 and CDR2 are MNHEY and SVGAGI. The germline V and J ends were trimmed by 6 bases and 6 bases, with 12 bases remaining between them. The CDR3 DNA reads as TGTGCCAGCAGCCACCCCATCGGTAATTCACCCCTCCACTTT. It encodes CASSHPIGNSPLHF.

The V and J genes are TRBV7-9 and TRBJ1-4; unclear D gene. Trimming pared 5 bases from V and 11 bases from J, leaving 15 bases between. The CDR3 has 13 amino acids. The germline gives CDR1 SEHNR, CDR2 FQNEAQ (reference sequence). The CDR3 spells CASSPTTPEKLFF. Written as DNA, the CDR3 is TGTGCCAGCAGCCCCACGACCCCCGAGAAACTGTTTTTT.

CDR3 nucleotides: TGTGCCAGCAGTTTATGGGGCGCCGAGCAGTACTTC. This encodes CASSLWGAEQYF. The chain couples TRBV27 to TRBJ2-7; weak D call: TRBD1 (5 bases). Looked up from germline, CDR1 is MNHEY and CDR2 is SMNVEV (reference sequence). V was clipped by 1 base and J by 6 bases, with 7 bases between them. This CDR3 is built from 12 residues.

The chain is built from TRBV20-1 and TRBJ2-1; TRBD2 matches at 8 bases. V shed 4 bases, J shed 4 bases, and the junction held 9 bases outside the gene matches. In germline, CDR1 is DFQATT, CDR2 SNEGSKA (reference sequence). The CDR3 extends over 15 amino acids. In DNA, the CDR3 is TGCAGTGCTACTAGACTGGGACTAGATTACAATGAGCAGTTCTTC. Translated, it gives CSATRLGLDYNEQFF.

The V call is TRBV12-3 or TRBV12-4, the J call TRBJ1-5; possibly TRBD1 for D (6 bases). The V end was cut by 6 bases, the J end by 4 bases, with 13 bases between. The CDR3 spans 14 residues. CDR3 protein: CASRLRQANQPQHF. CDR3 nucleotides: TGTGCCAGCAGGTTGCGACAGGCTAATCAGCCCCAGCATTTT.

The chain employs TRBV2 and TRBJ1-4, with no clear D. Germline assignment: CDR1 SNHLY and CDR2 FYNNEI. Trimming pared 6 bases from V and 8 bases from J, leaving 13 bases between. This CDR3 comprises 13 residues. CDR3 bases: TGTGCCAGCAGCGTGGAGCAAGGGGAAAAACTGTTTTTT. Amino acid sequence: CASSVEQGEKLFF.

This clonotype was counted a few times. The V gene is TRBV11-2, the J gene TRBJ2-7; possible D gene TRBD2, 7 bases. From germline, CDR1 is SGHAT and CDR2 FQNNGV. CDR3 size: 16 residues. Trimming cost V 1 base and J 0 bases, with 13 bases left between them. The CDR3 is CASSLGGGGRSYEQYF. The CDR3 DNA sequence: TGTGCCAGCAGCTTAGGTGGGGGGGGCCGCTCCTACGAGCAGTACTTC.

This clonotype turned up a few times. J is TRBJ1-2 and V is TRBV2; tentatively, D is TRBD1 (5 bases). The CDR3 contains 15 residues. Trimming left V 1 base short and J 5 bases short, with 14 bases between. Germline lookup yields CDR1 SNHLY and CDR2 FYNNEI. CDR3 bases: TGTGCCAGCAGTGAAGTCGCAGGGCCCCTTTATGGCTACACCTTC. Translating it yields CASSEVAGPLYGYTF.

This clonotype was counted between two and nine times. The chain couples TRBV21-1 to TRBJ1-5; the table's D call, TRBD1, has no DNA check behind it. TRBV21-1 is a pseudogene locus. This CDR3 spans 16 amino acids. CDR3 DNA sequence: TGTGCCAGCAGGCCCACTCAGGGACAGGTCAATCAGCCCCAGCATTTT. Translated, it gives CASRPTQGQVNQPQHF.

This clonotype has just a few counts. With a much larger clone just one base away, this may be a read error. The chain combines TRBV7-2 with TRBJ2-1; 10 nucleotides line up with TRBD2. The length of the CDR3 is 19 residues. Germline CDR1 reads SGHTA; CDR2 reads FQGNSA. The V gene end was trimmed by 5 bases and the J gene end by 13 bases; junction bases not matched to a gene: 26. The CDR3 region has the DNA TGTGCCAGCAGCCGCGGACTAGCGGACACTTACGGGAAAAAAGAGACCCAGTTCTTC. Translation: CASSRGLADTYGKKETQFF. The full variable domain, rest sourced from reference TRBV7-2 and TRBJ2-1, is GAGVSQSPSNKVTEKGKDVELRCDPISGHTALYWYRQSLGQGLEFLIYFQGNSAPDKSGLPSDRFSAERTGGSVSTLTIQRTQQEDSAVYLCASSRGLADTYGKKETQFFGPGTRLTVL.

At least ten counts were recorded for this clonotype. The V and J genes are TRBV7-2 and TRBJ2-7, with TRBD1 as a possible D gene (8 bases). This CDR3 has 13 residues. CDR1 SGHTA and CDR2 FQGNSA come from the germline V gene. Trimming stripped 5 bases from V and 5 bases from J, with 13 bases between. CDR3 in amino acids: CASSHTGGDEQYF. CDR3 nucleotide sequence: TGTGCCAGCAGCCATACAGGGGGGGACGAGCAGTACTTC. Looking up the rest from reference TRBV7-2 and TRBJ2-7 gives the full variable domain: GAGVSQSPSNKVTEKGKDVELRCDPISGHTALYWYRQSLGQGLEFLIYFQGNSAPDKSGLPSDRFSAERTGGSVSTLTIQRTQQEDSAVYLCASSHTGGDEQYFGPGTRLTVT.

This clonotype was seen ten or more times. This rearrangement joins TRBV20-1 to TRBJ2-3; TRBD2 agrees at 7 bases. Germline trimming cut 5 bases from V and 2 bases from J; bases unmatched to any gene: 7. Germline CDR1 DFQATT, CDR2 SNEGSKA (reference sequence). The CDR3 length is 14 residues. CDR3 nucleotides: TGCAGTGCTGCGGCGCTAGCGGACACAGATACGCAGTATTTT. It specifies CSAAALADTDTQYF.